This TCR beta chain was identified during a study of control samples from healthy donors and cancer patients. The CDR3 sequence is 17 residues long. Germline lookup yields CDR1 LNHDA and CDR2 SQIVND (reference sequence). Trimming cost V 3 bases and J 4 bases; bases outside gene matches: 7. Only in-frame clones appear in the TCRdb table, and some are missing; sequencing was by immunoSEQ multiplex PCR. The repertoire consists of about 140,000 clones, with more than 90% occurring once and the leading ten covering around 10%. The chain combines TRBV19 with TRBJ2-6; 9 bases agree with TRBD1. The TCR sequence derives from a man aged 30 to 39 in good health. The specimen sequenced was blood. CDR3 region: CASSIRDRELGANVLTF. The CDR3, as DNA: TGTGCCAGTAGTATCCGGGACAGGGAATTGGGGGCCAACGTCCTGACTTTC.